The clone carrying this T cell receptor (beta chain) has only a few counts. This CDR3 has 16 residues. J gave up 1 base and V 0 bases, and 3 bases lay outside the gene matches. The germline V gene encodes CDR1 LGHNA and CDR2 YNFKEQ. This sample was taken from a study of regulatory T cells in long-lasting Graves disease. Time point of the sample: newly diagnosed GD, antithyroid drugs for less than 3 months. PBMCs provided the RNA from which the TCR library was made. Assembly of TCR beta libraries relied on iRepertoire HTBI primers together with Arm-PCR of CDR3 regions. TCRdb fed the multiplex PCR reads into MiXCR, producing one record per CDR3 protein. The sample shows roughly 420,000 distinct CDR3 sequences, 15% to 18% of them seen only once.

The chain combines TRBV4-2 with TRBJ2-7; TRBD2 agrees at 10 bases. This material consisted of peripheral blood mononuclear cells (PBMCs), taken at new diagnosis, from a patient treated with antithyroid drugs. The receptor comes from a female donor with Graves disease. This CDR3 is CASSQEASGGSYEQYF. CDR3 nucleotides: TGTGCCAGCAGCCAAGAGGCTAGCGGGGGATCCTACGAGCAGTACTTC.